Each of the 27 T cell receptor beta chains below was sequenced from the same sample in a study of a mutant IDH1 vaccine in newly diagnosed glioma. Data came from immunoSEQ multiplex PCR; TCRdb stores just in-frame clones and leaves some out. The data contain approximately 54,000 clones, approximately 78% of them singletons. Time point defined: baseline, week 1 (first vaccination visit). The treatment here: pre-vaccination baseline after standard-of-care therapy. Sequencing used PBMCs, obtained from a glioma patient treated with radiotherapy, temozolomide or both. The receptors were gathered from a man aged 18 to 29 with glioma.

The gene calls are TRBV5-1 and TRBJ2-2; D possibly corresponds to TRBD1 (6 bases). This CDR3 spans 14 amino acids. Germline assignment: CDR1 SGHRS and CDR2 YFSETQ. The ends were cut back, 0 bases at V and 9 bases at J, with 12 bases in the middle. The chain's CDR3 is CASSLEGGSRELFF. The CDR3 nucleotides are TGCGCCAGCAGCTTGGAAGGGGGTTCCCGGGAGCTGTTTTTT.

The CDR3: CASSLGQGALNEQYF. The CDR3 DNA is TGTGCCAGCAGCTTAGGGCAGGGGGCTCTGAACGAGCAGTACTTC. This chain joins TRBV7-9 and TRBJ2-7; 8 nucleotides align to TRBD1. V lost 1 base to trimming and J lost 5 bases; unmatched junction nucleotides: 7. This CDR3 spans 15 amino acids. CDR1 is SEHNR and CDR2 is FQNEAQ in the germline V gene (reference sequence).

The genes are TRBV4-3 and TRBJ2-5, with 10 nucleotides matching TRBD2. The CDR3 is 16 amino acids. Trimming cost V 0 bases and J 4 bases; bases outside gene matches: 5. Germline CDR1 LGHNA, CDR2 YSLEER. The CDR3 sequence: CASSQDRASGGETQYF. CDR3 nucleotides: TGCGCCAGCAGCCAAGATCGCGCTAGCGGGGGAGAGACCCAGTACTTC.

This chain links TRBV27 with TRBJ1-6; D unclear. Germline lookup yields CDR1 MNHEY and CDR2 SMNVEV (reference sequence). V lost 6 bases and J 5 bases, leaving 14 bases between the germline ends. This CDR3 has 15 amino acids. CDR3 amino acids: CASRPGGPNNSPLHF. CDR3 in DNA: TGTGCCAGCAGGCCAGGCGGCCCAAATAATTCACCCCTCCACTTT.

The chain links TRBV2 to TRBJ2-7; 8 nucleotides line up with TRBD1. This CDR3 region has 14 residues. Germline values: CDR1 SNHLY, CDR2 FYNNEI. V lost 8 bases to trimming and J lost 1 base; unmatched junction nucleotides: 7. CDR3 coding DNA: TGTGCCAGCGGCGGACAGGGAAGATCCTACGAGCAGTACTTC. This encodes CASGGQGRSYEQYF.

The genes are TRBV9 and TRBJ1-2, with D perhaps TRBD1 (5 bases). Trimming cost V 3 bases and J 1 base, with 16 bases left between them. Germline CDR1 reads SGDLS; CDR2 reads YYNGEE. The length of the CDR3 is 16 residues. The CDR3 region is CASSGDGREFNYGYTF. CDR3 DNA sequence: TGTGCCAGCAGCGGGGACGGGAGGGAATTTAACTATGGCTACACCTTC.

The CDR3 region is CASSATSGSSTGELFF. DNA of the CDR3: TGTGCCAGCAGCGCAACTAGCGGGAGTTCCACCGGGGAGCTGTTTTTT. This chain connects TRBV6-4 to TRBJ2-2; 11 nucleotides agree with TRBD2. This CDR3 has 16 amino acids. V trimming: 6 bases; J trimming: 4 bases; junction bases outside the gene matches: 7. In germline, CDR1 is MRHNA, CDR2 SNTAGT.

Relative to its sample, this clone is large. The J gene is TRBJ1-2, the V gene TRBV28, with no clear D. This CDR3 has 15 amino acids. Germline V lookup: CDR1 MDHEN, CDR2 SYDVKM. V was cut by 6 bases and J by 3 bases, with 17 bases left in between. CDR3 in DNA: TGTGCCAGCAGACCTTGGGGAGACGGACACTATGGCTACACCTTC. This codes for CASRPWGDGHYGYTF.

The rearrangement uses TRBV7-2 and TRBJ1-1, with a possible D match to TRBD1 (5 bases). The CDR3 is 14 amino acids. With 6 bases removed from V and 7 bases from J, the gap between germline ends came to 18 bases. Germline V gene lookup returns CDR1 SGHTA and CDR2 FQGNSA. This CDR3 is CASSLQGLLGEAFF. CDR3 nucleotides: TGTGCCAGCAGTCTCCAGGGCCTTTTGGGTGAAGCTTTCTTT.

V gene TRBV4-1 combines with J gene TRBJ1-5; D possibly corresponds to TRBD1 (5 bases). The CDR3 has 15 residues. Germline V gene sequence: CDR1 MGHRA, CDR2 YSYEKL. Trimming took 3 bases from V and 2 from J, leaving 11 bases between them. CDR3 protein: CASSQERGGNQPQHF. CDR3 bases: TGCGCCAGCAGCCAGGAAAGGGGAGGCAATCAGCCCCAGCATTTT.

J is TRBJ1-5 and V is TRBV27; D is undetermined. The CDR3 consists of 13 residues. V shed 5 bases and J shed 4 bases, with 9 bases lying between them. From germline, CDR1 is MNHEY and CDR2 SMNVEV (reference sequence). The chain's CDR3 is CASSPTGNQPQHF. Here the CDR3 DNA reads TGTGCCAGCAGTCCGACGGGAAATCAGCCCCAGCATTTT.

The CDR3 DNA reads TGTGCCAGCAGCGGGTCGACAGCGTACGAGCAGTACTTC. It specifies CASSGSTAYEQYF. The V call is TRBV7-2, the J call TRBJ2-7; weak D call: TRBD1 (5 bases). Between the trimmed V and J ends, which lost 5 bases and 4 bases, there was a span of 12 bases. CDR1 and CDR2 from the germline V gene are SGHTA and FQGNSA. CDR3 length: 13 amino acids.

The rearrangement uses TRBV30 and TRBJ2-3; D unresolved. The CDR3 consists of 16 residues. V lost 4 bases and J 4 bases, leaving 21 bases between the germline ends. Germline V gene sequence: CDR1 GTSNPN, CDR2 SVGIG (reference sequence). The CDR3 loop is CAWIPHGTVGADTQYF. CDR3 bases: TGTGCCTGGATCCCCCACGGTACGGTAGGAGCAGATACGCAGTATTTT. The full variable domain, with the rest looked up from reference TRBV30 and TRBJ2-3, is SQTIHQWPATLVQPVGSPLSLECTVEGTSNPNLYWYRQAAGRGLQLLFYSVGIGQISSEVPQNLSASRPQDRQFILSSKKLLLSDSGFYLCAWIPHGTVGADTQYFGPGTRLTVL.

This chain joins TRBV13 and TRBJ1-1; unclear D gene. Looked up from germline, CDR1 is PRHDT and CDR2 is FYEKMQ (reference sequence). There are 13 residues in the CDR3. V was clipped by 1 base and J by 7 bases, with 10 bases between them. The CDR3 reads CASSLAAEDEAFF. CDR3 in DNA: TGTGCCAGCAGCTTAGCTGCAGAAGATGAAGCTTTCTTT. Complete variable domain (other parts from reference TRBV13 and TRBJ1-1): AAGVIQSPRHLIKEKRETATLKCYPIPRHDTVYWYQQGPGQDPQFLISFYEKMQSDKGSIPDRFSAQQFSDYHSELNMSSLELGDSALYFCASSLAAEDEAFFGQGTRLTVV.

The chain recombines TRBV12-2 with TRBJ1-5; the D call in the table, TRBD1, was not verified against the DNA. TRBV12-2 represents a pseudogene. The CDR3 totals 17 residues. CDR3 protein: CASRLAGRGLSNQPQHF. In DNA, the CDR3 is TGTGCAAGTCGCTTAGCTGGCAGGGGGTTAAGCAATCAGCCCCAGCATTTT.

The chain links TRBV7-8 to TRBJ1-5; perhaps TRBD1 as D (6 bases). V lost 2 bases and J lost 3, with 14 bases in between. The CDR3 contains 16 residues. In germline, CDR1 is SGHVS, CDR2 FQNEAQ. In DNA, the CDR3 is TGTGCCAGCAGCTTATGGGGGGGGACACTCAATCAGCCCCAGCATTTT. Protein sequence: CASSLWGGTLNQPQHF.

The V and J genes are TRBV7-9 and TRBJ2-2, with D perhaps matching TRBD1 (6 bases). The CDR3 is 15 amino acids. V dropped 3 bases and J dropped 5 bases, with 13 bases sitting between them. The germline V gene has CDR1 SEHNR and CDR2 FQNEAQ (reference sequence). The CDR3 reads CASSFETGWTGELFF. CDR3 in DNA: TGTGCCAGCAGCTTCGAGACAGGTTGGACCGGGGAGCTGTTTTTT.

This clone was counted a single time. The junction differs from germline at one of its ends, possibly a read error. The chain joins TRBV6-1 to TRBJ2-7; TRBD1 matches 7 bases. The CDR3 contains 14 residues. Germline values: CDR1 MNHNS, CDR2 SASEGT. The CDR3 DNA sequence: TGTGCCTCCAGAACCCCGGGGCCGGACAGGCTAGAGAACTTC. Amino acid sequence: CASRTPGPDRLENF.

The chain carries TRBV4-2 and TRBJ1-1; 10 bases fit TRBD1. Trimming took 1 base from V and 4 from J; bases not matched to a gene: 3. In germline, CDR1 is LGHNA, CDR2 YNFKEQ. There are 15 residues in the CDR3. As DNA, the CDR3 is TGTGCCAGCAGCCAAGGACAGGGGGCCGGCACTGAAGCTTTCTTT. As protein: CASSQGQGAGTEAFF.

The V call is TRBV27, the J call TRBJ2-1; D unresolved. The V gene's germline CDR1 is MNHEY and CDR2 SMNVEV (reference sequence). V lost 6 bases and J 0 bases, leaving 12 bases between the germline ends. The length of the CDR3 is 15 residues. CDR3 coding DNA: TGTGCCAGCAGGATCAGACCATACTCCTACAATGAGCAGTTCTTC. This translates into CASRIRPYSYNEQFF.

The chain uses TRBV7-2 and TRBJ1-2; TRBD1 aligns across 8 bases. Germline V CDR1 and CDR2: SGHTA, FQGNSA. J gave up 4 bases and V 5 bases, and 9 bases lay outside the gene matches. This CDR3 is 15 amino acids long. CDR3: CASSKMTGVGYGYTF. The DNA of the CDR3 is TGTGCCAGCAGCAAGATGACAGGGGTTGGCTATGGCTACACCTTC.

This rearrangement joins TRBV28 to TRBJ2-7; TRBD2 might be the D (6 bases). CDR3 length equals 13 residues. Germline V gene data show CDR1 as MDHEN and CDR2 as SYDVKM. The V end was cut by 5 bases, the J end by 3 bases, with 11 bases between. CDR3 loop: CASSHGGLYEQYF. The CDR3 bases are TGTGCCAGCAGTCATGGGGGACTCTACGAGCAGTACTTC.

The CDR3: CASRKEGREQFF. Written as DNA, the CDR3 is TGTGCCAGTCGGAAGGAGGGCCGGGAGCAGTTCTTC. The chain has TRBV7-2 and TRBJ2-1, with D possibly TRBD2 on 6 matching bases. Per germline, CDR1 SGHTA and CDR2 FQGNSA. The CDR3 consists of 12 residues. V shed 9 bases and J shed 10 bases, with 16 bases lying between them. The variable domain in full, completed from reference TRBV7-2 and TRBJ2-1, reads GAGVSQSPSNKVTEKGKDVELRCDPISGHTALYWYRQSLGQGLEFLIYFQGNSAPDKSGLPSDRFSAERTGGSVSTLTIQRTQQEDSAVYLCASRKEGREQFFGPGTRLTVL.

This CDR3 is CASSVDPRDREAFF. CDR3 coding DNA: TGTGCCAGCAGCGTAGACCCCAGGGACCGTGAAGCTTTCTTT. The chain has TRBV9 and TRBJ1-1, with D perhaps matching TRBD1 (5 bases). The CDR3 is 14 amino acids. V dropped 0 bases and J dropped 7 bases, with 13 bases sitting between them. CDR1 and CDR2 (germline): SGDLS, YYNGEE.

This chain connects TRBV7-3 to TRBJ2-5; TRBD2 might be the D (5 bases). The CDR3 is made up of 13 amino acids. V was clipped by 2 bases and J by 9 bases, with 13 bases between them. The germline V gene has CDR1 SGHTA and CDR2 FQGTGA. This CDR3 is CASSLSAEEAQYF. The CDR3 DNA is TGTGCCAGCAGCTTATCAGCGGAGGAGGCCCAGTACTTC.

The chain joins TRBV13 to TRBJ2-7, with 10 bases that match TRBD2. The germline CDR1 and CDR2 sequences are PRHDT and FYEKMQ (reference sequence). The CDR3 has 15 residues. Trimming at V came to 5 bases and at J to 5 bases, leaving 9 bases not matched to a gene. The chain's CDR3 is CASSLLAGLSDEQYF. CDR3 in DNA: TGTGCCAGCAGCCTACTAGCGGGGTTAAGCGACGAGCAGTACTTC. The full variable domain, its missing parts supplied by reference TRBV13 and TRBJ2-7, is AAGVIQSPRHLIKEKRETATLKCYPIPRHDTVYWYQQGPGQDPQFLISFYEKMQSDKGSIPDRFSAQQFSDYHSELNMSSLELGDSALYFCASSLLAGLSDEQYFGPGTRLTVT.

The chain recombines TRBV10-1 with TRBJ2-1; D is uncertain. The germline V gene encodes CDR1 WNHNN and CDR2 SYGVQD (reference sequence). The V gene lost 3 bases and the J gene lost 2 bases, with 8 bases spanning the gap. This CDR3 spans 14 amino acids. The DNA of the CDR3 is TGCGCCAGCAGTGAAAGAGACACCTACAATGAGCAGTTCTTC. This encodes CASSERDTYNEQFF.